The clone carrying this TCR beta chain has at least ten counts. Trimming took 4 bases from V and 5 from J; bases not matched to a gene: 5. The CDR3 spans 14 residues. This specimen comes from a study of neurological immune-mediated disorders. Each TCR transcript was tagged with a 10-nucleotide random UMI during 5'RACE. Each CDR3 protein gets one entry after TCRdb re-called the 5' RACE reads with MiXCR. The sample shows some 120,000 distinct CDR3 sequences, roughly 3.2% of them seen only once. The TCR was taken from a woman between 25 and 40 years old with multiple sclerosis. The chain combines TRBV12-3 or TRBV12-4 with TRBJ2-3, with 8 bases lining up with TRBD1. Material: PBMCs. CDR3 coding DNA: TGTGCCAGCAGTTCCCCAGACAGGGGAGATACGCAGTATTTT. The encoded protein is CASSSPDRGDTQYF.